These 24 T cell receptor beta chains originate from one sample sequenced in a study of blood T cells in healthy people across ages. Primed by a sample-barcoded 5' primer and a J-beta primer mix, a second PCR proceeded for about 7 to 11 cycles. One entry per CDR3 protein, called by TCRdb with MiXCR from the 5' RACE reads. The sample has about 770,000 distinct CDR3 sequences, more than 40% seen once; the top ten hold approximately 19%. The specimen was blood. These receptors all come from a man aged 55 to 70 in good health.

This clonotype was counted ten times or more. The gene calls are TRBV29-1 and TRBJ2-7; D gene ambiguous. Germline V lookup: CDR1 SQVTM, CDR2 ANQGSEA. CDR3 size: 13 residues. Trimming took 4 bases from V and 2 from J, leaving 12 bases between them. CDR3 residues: CSVVSAPAYEQYF. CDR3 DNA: TGCAGCGTTGTGTCAGCCCCGGCCTACGAGCAGTACTTC.

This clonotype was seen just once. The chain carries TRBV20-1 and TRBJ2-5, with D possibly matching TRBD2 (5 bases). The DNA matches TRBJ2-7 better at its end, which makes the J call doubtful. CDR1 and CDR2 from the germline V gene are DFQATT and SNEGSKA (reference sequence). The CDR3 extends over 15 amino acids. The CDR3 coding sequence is TGCAGTACCGACCGAGCAGGACTTAGAACCTACGAGCAGTACTTC. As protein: CSTDRAGLRTYEQYF.

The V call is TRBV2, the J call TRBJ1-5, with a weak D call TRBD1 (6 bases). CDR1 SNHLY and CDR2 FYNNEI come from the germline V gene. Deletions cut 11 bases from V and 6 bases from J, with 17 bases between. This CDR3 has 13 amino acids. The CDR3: CAGIRGLGQPQHF. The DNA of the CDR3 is TGTGCCGGCATCAGGGGTTTAGGTCAGCCCCAGCATTTT.

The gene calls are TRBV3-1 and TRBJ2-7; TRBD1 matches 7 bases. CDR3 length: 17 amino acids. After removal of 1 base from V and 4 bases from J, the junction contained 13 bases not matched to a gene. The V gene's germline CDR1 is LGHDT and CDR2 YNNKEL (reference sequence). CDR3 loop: CASSQAVYGTVGYEQYF. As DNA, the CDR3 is TGTGCCAGCAGCCAAGCGGTTTACGGGACAGTCGGTTACGAGCAGTACTTC.

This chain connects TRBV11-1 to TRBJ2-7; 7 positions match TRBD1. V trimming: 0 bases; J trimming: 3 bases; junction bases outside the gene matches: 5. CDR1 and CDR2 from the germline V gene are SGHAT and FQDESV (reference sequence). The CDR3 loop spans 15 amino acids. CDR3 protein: CASSLAGQTVYEQYF. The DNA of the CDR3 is TGTGCCAGCAGCTTAGCGGGACAGACGGTCTACGAGCAGTACTTC. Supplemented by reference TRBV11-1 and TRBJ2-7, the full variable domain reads EAEVAQSPRYKITEKSQAVAFWCDPISGHATLYWYRQILGQGPELLVQFQDESVVDDSQLPKDRFSAERLKGVDSTLKIQPAELGDSAMYLCASSLAGQTVYEQYFGPGTRLTVT.

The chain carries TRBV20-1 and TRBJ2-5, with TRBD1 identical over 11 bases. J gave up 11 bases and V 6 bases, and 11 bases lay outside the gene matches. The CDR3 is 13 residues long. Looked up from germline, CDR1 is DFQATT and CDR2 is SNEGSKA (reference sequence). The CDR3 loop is CSAPGQGGNEQYF. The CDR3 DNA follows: TGCAGTGCACCGGGACAGGGGGGCAATGAGCAGTACTTC.

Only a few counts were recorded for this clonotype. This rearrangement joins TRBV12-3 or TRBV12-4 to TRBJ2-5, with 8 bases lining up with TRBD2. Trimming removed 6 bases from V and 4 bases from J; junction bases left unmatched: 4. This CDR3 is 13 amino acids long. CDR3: CASRSLAVETQYF. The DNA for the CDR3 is TGTGCCAGCAGGTCACTAGCGGTAGAGACCCAGTACTTC.

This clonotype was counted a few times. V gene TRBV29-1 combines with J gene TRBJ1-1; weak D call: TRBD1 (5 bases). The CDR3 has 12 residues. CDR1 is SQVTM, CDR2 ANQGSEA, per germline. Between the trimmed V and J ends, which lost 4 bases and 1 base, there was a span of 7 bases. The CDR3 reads CSVVGGNTEAFF. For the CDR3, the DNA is TGCAGCGTTGTTGGGGGGAACACTGAAGCTTTCTTT.

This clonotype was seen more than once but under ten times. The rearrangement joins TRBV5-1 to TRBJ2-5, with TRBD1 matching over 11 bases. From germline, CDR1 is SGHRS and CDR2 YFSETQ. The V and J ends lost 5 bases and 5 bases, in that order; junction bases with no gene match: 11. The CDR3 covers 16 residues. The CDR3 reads CASSSTGQGAAETQYF. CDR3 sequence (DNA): TGCGCCAGCAGTTCCACTGGACAGGGGGCCGCGGAGACCCAGTACTTC.

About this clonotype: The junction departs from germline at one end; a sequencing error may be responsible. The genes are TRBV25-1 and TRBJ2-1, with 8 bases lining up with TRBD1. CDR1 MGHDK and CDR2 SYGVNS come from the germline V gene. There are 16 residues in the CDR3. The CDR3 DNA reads TGTGCCGGCAGTGGCCGCGCAGGGGGCTGGAACAATGGGCAGTTCTTC. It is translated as CAGSGRAGGWNNGQFF.

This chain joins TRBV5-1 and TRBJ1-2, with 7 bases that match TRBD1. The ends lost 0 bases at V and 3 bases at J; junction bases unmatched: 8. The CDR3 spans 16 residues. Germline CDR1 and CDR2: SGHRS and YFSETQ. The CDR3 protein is CASSLAPPGTDYGYTF. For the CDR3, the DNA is TGCGCCAGCAGCTTGGCCCCGCCCGGGACAGACTATGGCTACACCTTC.

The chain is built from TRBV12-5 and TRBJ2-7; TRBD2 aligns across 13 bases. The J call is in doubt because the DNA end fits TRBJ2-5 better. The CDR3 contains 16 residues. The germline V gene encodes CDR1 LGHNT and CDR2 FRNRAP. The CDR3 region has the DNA TGTGCTAGTGGTTTGACTAGCGGGGGGGAGCAAGAGACCCAGTACTTC. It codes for CASGLTSGGEQETQYF.

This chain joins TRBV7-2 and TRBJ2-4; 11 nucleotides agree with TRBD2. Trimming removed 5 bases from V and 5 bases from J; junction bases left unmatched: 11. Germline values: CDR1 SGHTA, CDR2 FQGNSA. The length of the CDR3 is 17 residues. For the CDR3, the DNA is TGTGCCAGCAGCCCGGCACTAGCGGGGGCCGCACAAAACATTCAGTACTTC. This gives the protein CASSPALAGAAQNIQYF.

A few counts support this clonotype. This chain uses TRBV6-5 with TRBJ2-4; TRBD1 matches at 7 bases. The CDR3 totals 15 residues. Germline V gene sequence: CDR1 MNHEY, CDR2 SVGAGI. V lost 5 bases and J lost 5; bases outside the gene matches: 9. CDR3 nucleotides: TGTGCCAGCAGTACTCCTCAGGGGGTCGAAAACATTCAGTACTTC. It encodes CASSTPQGVENIQYF.

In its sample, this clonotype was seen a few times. CDR3 DNA: TGTGCCACCAGTGATCTAGATACGCAGTATTTT. Translation gives CATSDLDTQYF. This chain uses TRBV24-1 with TRBJ2-3; D ambiguous. V was pared by 3 bases and J by 5 bases, with 2 bases between. This CDR3 is built from 11 residues. In germline, CDR1 is KGHDR, CDR2 SFDVKD.

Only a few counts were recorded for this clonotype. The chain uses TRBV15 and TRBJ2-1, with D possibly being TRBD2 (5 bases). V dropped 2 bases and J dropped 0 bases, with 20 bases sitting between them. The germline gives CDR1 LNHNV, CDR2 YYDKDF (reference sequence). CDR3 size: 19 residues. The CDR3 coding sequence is TGTGCCACCAGCAGACCATCCAGAGCCGGGGTTCCCTCCTACAATGAGCAGTTCTTC. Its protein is CATSRPSRAGVPSYNEQFF.

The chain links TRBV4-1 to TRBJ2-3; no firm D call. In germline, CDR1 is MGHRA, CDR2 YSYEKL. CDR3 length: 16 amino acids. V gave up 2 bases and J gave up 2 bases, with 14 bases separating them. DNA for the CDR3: TGCGCCAGCAGCCAACTTGTCCAAATGGACACAGATACGCAGTATTTT. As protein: CASSQLVQMDTDTQYF.

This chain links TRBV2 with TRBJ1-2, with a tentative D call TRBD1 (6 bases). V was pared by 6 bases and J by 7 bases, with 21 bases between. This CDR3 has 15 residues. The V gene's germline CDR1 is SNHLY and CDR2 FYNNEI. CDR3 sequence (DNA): TGTGCCAGCAGGGGAGGGGGGACGGTTCTGGGTGGCTACACCTTC. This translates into CASRGGGTVLGGYTF.

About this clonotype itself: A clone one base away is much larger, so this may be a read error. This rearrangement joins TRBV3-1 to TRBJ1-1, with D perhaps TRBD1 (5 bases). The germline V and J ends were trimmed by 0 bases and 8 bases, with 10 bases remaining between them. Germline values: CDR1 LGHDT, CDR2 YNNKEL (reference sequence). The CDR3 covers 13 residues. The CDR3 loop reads CASSQDRGGEAFF. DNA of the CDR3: TGTGCCAGCAGCCAAGATCGGGGGGGGGAAGCTTTCTTT.

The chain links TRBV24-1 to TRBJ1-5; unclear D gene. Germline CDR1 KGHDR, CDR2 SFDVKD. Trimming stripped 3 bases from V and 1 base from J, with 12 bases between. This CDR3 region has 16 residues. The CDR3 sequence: CATSDARRESNQPQHF. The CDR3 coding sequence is TGTGCCACCAGTGATGCTCGACGGGAAAGCAATCAGCCCCAGCATTTT.

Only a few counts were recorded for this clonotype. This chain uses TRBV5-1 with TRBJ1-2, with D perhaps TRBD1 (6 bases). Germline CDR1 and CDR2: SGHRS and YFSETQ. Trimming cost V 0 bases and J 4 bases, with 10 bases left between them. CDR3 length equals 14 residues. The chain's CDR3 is CASSLATGSYGYTF. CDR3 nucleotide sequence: TGCGCCAGCAGCTTGGCTACAGGGTCCTATGGCTACACCTTC.

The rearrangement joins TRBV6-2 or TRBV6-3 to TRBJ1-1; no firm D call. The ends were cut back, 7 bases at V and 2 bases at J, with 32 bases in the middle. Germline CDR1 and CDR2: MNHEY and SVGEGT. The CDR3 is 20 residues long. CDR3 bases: TGTGCCAGCAAGGGCCGGAATCTCTCGCGGGCTACTTGGGAAAACACTGAAGCTTTCTTT. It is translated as CASKGRNLSRATWENTEAFF.

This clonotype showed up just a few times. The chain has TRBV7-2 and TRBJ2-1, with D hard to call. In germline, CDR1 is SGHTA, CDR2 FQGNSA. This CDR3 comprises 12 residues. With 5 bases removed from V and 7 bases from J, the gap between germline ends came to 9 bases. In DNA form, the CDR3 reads TGTGCCAGCAGCCCAACTCGGAATGAGCAGTTCTTC. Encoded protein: CASSPTRNEQFF.

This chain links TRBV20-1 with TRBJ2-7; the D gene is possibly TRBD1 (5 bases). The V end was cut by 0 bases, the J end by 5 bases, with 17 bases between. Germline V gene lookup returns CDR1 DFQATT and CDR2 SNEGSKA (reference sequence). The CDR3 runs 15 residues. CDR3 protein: CSARDPKGPGDEQYF. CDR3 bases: TGCAGTGCTAGAGATCCTAAGGGGCCTGGAGACGAGCAGTACTTC.